These 23 T cell receptor beta chains originate from one sample sequenced in a study of regulatory T cells in long-lasting Graves disease. Construction of TCR beta libraries relied on iRepertoire HTBI primers and on Arm-PCR targeting CDR3 regions. Via MiXCR, TCRdb re-called the multiplex PCR reads, giving one row per CDR3 protein. The data contain approximately 690,000 distinct CDR3 sequences, around 32% of them seen just once; the ten biggest clones take up roughly 41%. The time point denotes: persistent/refractory GD, antithyroid drugs over 5 years with positive TRAb. PBMC RNA served as the TCR library source. The sequencing used peripheral blood mononuclear cells (PBMCs), collected when the disease was refractory, from a patient treated with antithyroid drugs. These receptor sequences come from a female donor with Graves disease.

In its sample, this clonotype was seen many times. The chain carries TRBV2 and TRBJ2-2; D is perhaps TRBD2 (5 bases). V was shortened by 1 base and J by 7 bases, with 10 bases between the two germline ends. In germline, CDR1 is SNHLY, CDR2 FYNNEI. The CDR3 loop spans 14 amino acids. The CDR3 DNA follows: TGTGCCAGCAGTGAAGAGCGGAGTGTCGGGGAGCTGTTTTTT. Amino acids: CASSEERSVGELFF. Looking up the rest from reference TRBV2 and TRBJ2-2 gives the full variable domain: EPEVTQTPSHQVTQMGQEVILRCVPISNHLYFYWYRQILGQKVEFLVSFYNNEISEKSEIFDDQFSVERPDGSNFTLKIRSTKLEDSAMYFCASSEERSVGELFFGEGSRLTVL.

This clonotype has at least ten counts. The rearrangement uses TRBV20-1 and TRBJ2-5; D may be TRBD1 (6 bases). The length of the CDR3 is 12 residues. V lost 3 bases and J 5 bases, leaving 10 bases between the germline ends. CDR1 DFQATT and CDR2 SNEGSKA come from the germline V gene (reference sequence). CDR3 region: CSARGAGETQYF. In DNA form, the CDR3 reads TGCAGTGCTAGGGGGGCTGGGGAGACCCAGTACTTC.

This clonotype was observed a few times. This chain uses TRBV6-1 with TRBJ1-1; D is ambiguous. The germline gives CDR1 MNHNS, CDR2 SASEGT. Deletions cut 5 bases from V and 10 bases from J, with 11 bases between. This CDR3 contains 11 residues. Here the CDR3 reads CASSRGSRAFF. CDR3 bases: TGTGCCAGCAGTCGAGGGTCTCGAGCTTTCTTT.

This clonotype was detected many times. V is TRBV11-2 and J is TRBJ2-5, with D perhaps matching TRBD1 (7 bases). The CDR3 is made up of 15 amino acids. The germline V gene has CDR1 SGHAT and CDR2 FQNNGV. The V end lost 5 bases, the J end lost 5 bases, and 18 bases lay between the germline ends. The CDR3 region has the DNA TGTGCCAGCAGCCCAGGGGGTCTAGGGGGGGAGACCCAGTACTTC. Translation: CASSPGGLGGETQYF.

This chain uses TRBV30 with TRBJ1-5; perhaps TRBD1 as D (5 bases). The germline V gene has CDR1 GTSNPN and CDR2 SVGIG (reference sequence). The CDR3 length is 13 residues. Trimming pared 1 base from V and 5 bases from J, leaving 9 bases between. CDR3 in DNA: TGTGCCTGGAGTGGGGGGAGGGATCAGCCCCAGCATTTT. Its translation: CAWSGGRDQPQHF.

The chain couples TRBV19 to TRBJ1-6; D gene ambiguous. Germline loops: CDR1 LNHDA, CDR2 SQIVND (reference sequence). Trimming cost V 6 bases and J 4 bases, with 16 bases left between them. The CDR3 has 16 amino acids. The CDR3 here is CASSVGSERYNSPLHF. CDR3 coding DNA: TGTGCCAGTAGCGTTGGCAGTGAACGATATAATTCACCCCTCCACTTT.

This rearrangement joins TRBV29-1 to TRBJ1-5, with 10 nucleotides matching TRBD1. Trimming took 4 bases from V and 4 from J; bases not matched to a gene: 19. CDR1 is SQVTM and CDR2 is ANQGSEA in the germline V gene. The CDR3 has 19 residues. CDR3 DNA: TGCAGCGTTGCTAAAGAGGAGACAGGGGGCAAAAAAACTAATCAGCCCCAGCATTTT. Translating gives CSVAKEETGGKKTNQPQHF.

This clonotype turned up a few times. V and J are TRBV20-1 and TRBJ2-7, with TRBD2 identical over 10 bases. Germline V gene sequence: CDR1 DFQATT, CDR2 SNEGSKA (reference sequence). The J segment lost 3 bases and the V segment lost 6 bases, leaving 11 bases of the junction unmatched. CDR3 length: 15 amino acids. CDR3 amino acids: CSAPTGTSVSYEQYF. CDR3 sequence (DNA): TGCAGTGCCCCCACCGGGACTAGCGTTAGCTACGAGCAGTACTTC.

The rearrangement uses TRBV12-3 or TRBV12-4 and TRBJ2-4, with D tentatively TRBD1 or TRBD2 (6 bases each). The CDR3 runs to 15 residues. Trimming removed 1 base from V and 1 base from J, with 8 bases in between. The CDR3 protein is CASSLGGAAKNIQYF. The CDR3 DNA follows: TGTGCCAGCAGTTTAGGGGGGGCGGCCAAAAACATTCAGTACTTC.

The V and J genes are TRBV28 and TRBJ1-1; D gene unclear. CDR1 MDHEN and CDR2 SYDVKM come from the germline V gene. The V end lost 4 bases, the J end lost 8 bases, and 17 bases lay between the germline ends. This CDR3 region has 14 residues. This CDR3 is CASSYTDLATEAFF. As DNA, the CDR3 is TGTGCCAGCAGTTACACCGATCTCGCTACCGAAGCTTTCTTT.

There are a few counts of this clonotype. The rearrangement joins TRBV30 to TRBJ1-2, with TRBD1 as a possible D gene (5 bases). CDR1 GTSNPN and CDR2 SVGIG come from the germline V gene (reference sequence). The CDR3 is made up of 13 amino acids. Trimming removed 0 bases at V and 8 bases at J, with 13 bases between. CDR3: CAWSVRGVGGYTF. CDR3 in DNA: TGTGCCTGGAGTGTACGGGGGGTAGGAGGCTACACCTTC.

The chain is built from TRBV20-1 and TRBJ1-5; D is unresolved. V was clipped by 0 bases and J by 3 bases, with 18 bases between them. This CDR3 has 17 residues. CDR1 and CDR2 from the germline V gene are DFQATT and SNEGSKA (reference sequence). The CDR3 DNA follows: TGCAGTGCTAGAGATCTCCCCCCCCGGCAGCCCAATCAGCCCCAGCATTTT. Residues: CSARDLPPRQPNQPQHF.

In this sample, this clonotype turned up many times. J is TRBJ2-5 and V is TRBV6-2 or TRBV6-3; D is possibly TRBD2 (6 bases). CDR1 MNHEY and CDR2 SVGEGT come from the germline V gene. V was cut by 2 bases and J by 2 bases, with 9 bases left in between. The CDR3 totals 14 residues. CDR3 region: CASSYGTLQETQYF. For the CDR3, the DNA is TGTGCCAGCAGTTACGGGACTCTACAAGAGACCCAGTACTTC.

The rearrangement joins TRBV6-1 to TRBJ1-1; no definite D call. The CDR3 length is 13 residues. The V gene's germline CDR1 is MNHNS and CDR2 SASEGT. The germline V and J ends were trimmed by 6 bases and 0 bases, with 8 bases remaining between them. CDR3 in amino acids: CASRGIMNTEAFF. CDR3 sequence (DNA): TGTGCCAGCAGGGGGATTATGAACACTGAAGCTTTCTTT.

This clonotype has more than one count but fewer than ten. The rearrangement uses TRBV5-1 and TRBJ2-7; 10 positions agree with TRBD2. The ends lost 2 bases at V and 4 bases at J; junction bases unmatched: 6. The CDR3 loop spans 15 amino acids. CDR1 and CDR2 from the germline V gene are SGHRS and YFSETQ. In nucleotides, the CDR3 is TGCGCCAGCAGCTTATCTAGCGGGAGTCCTTACGAGCAGTACTTC. Its protein product is CASSLSSGSPYEQYF.

The chain joins TRBV28 to TRBJ1-1; 8 bases line up with TRBD1. Trimming cost V 10 bases and J 5 bases; bases outside gene matches: 6. The CDR3 extends over 12 amino acids. Germline V CDR1 and CDR2: MDHEN, SYDVKM. CDR3 DNA: TGTGCCACCCTTACAGGGGGGACTGAAGCTTTCTTT. Its protein is CATLTGGTEAFF.

This sequence joins TRBV5-1 and TRBJ1-6; 7 bases fit TRBD1. The V gene's germline CDR1 is SGHRS and CDR2 YFSETQ. This CDR3 contains 14 residues. J lost 8 bases, V lost 3 bases, and 5 bases had no gene match. CDR3 residues: CASSYRDSYSPLHF. DNA for the CDR3: TGCGCCAGCAGCTACCGGGACAGTTATTCACCCCTCCACTTT.

The chain has TRBV2 and TRBJ2-3, with 8 bases fitting TRBD2. Germline-derived CDR1 and CDR2 are SNHLY and FYNNEI. The CDR3 totals 17 residues. V shed 3 bases and J 0 bases; nucleotides not matched to a gene: 8. The DNA for the CDR3 is TGTGCCAGCAGTGAGCTTTCACTAGCGGCTAGCACAGATACGCAGTATTTT. Protein: CASSELSLAASTDTQYF.

Only a few counts were recorded for this clonotype. The chain recombines TRBV18 with TRBJ2-5, with TRBD1 identical over 8 bases. After removal of 4 bases from V and 2 bases from J, the junction contained 6 bases not matched to a gene. This CDR3 comprises 15 residues. Looked up from germline, CDR1 is KGHSH and CDR2 is LQKENI. Here the CDR3 DNA reads TGTGCCAGCTCACGCATAACAGGGGGTCAAGAGACCCAGTACTTC. Its protein product is CASSRITGGQETQYF.

V gene TRBV20-1 combines with J gene TRBJ1-4; D remains ambiguous. This CDR3 is 14 amino acids long. CDR1 is DFQATT and CDR2 is SNEGSKA in the germline V gene (reference sequence). Trimming stripped 0 bases from V and 3 bases from J, with 8 bases between. The CDR3 DNA is TGCAGTGCTAGAGATGTGGGCGCTAATGAAAAACTGTTTTTT. Translation gives CSARDVGANEKLFF.

The genes are TRBV7-6 and TRBJ2-5; TRBD2 matches 11 bases. V gave up 1 base and J gave up 5 bases; unmatched junction bases: 9. The CDR3 spans 17 residues. Germline V lookup: CDR1 SGHVS, CDR2 FNYEAQ. This CDR3 reads CASSLGPSGRLWETQYF. CDR3 DNA sequence: TGTGCCAGCAGCTTAGGGCCTAGCGGGAGGCTGTGGGAGACCCAGTACTTC. The whole variable domain, filled in from reference TRBV7-6 and TRBJ2-5, reads GAGVSQSPRYKVTKRGQDVALRCDPISGHVSLYWYRQALGQGPEFLTYFNYEAQQDKSGLPNDRFSAERPEGSISTLTIQRTEQRDSAMYRCASSLGPSGRLWETQYFGPGTRLLVL.

V and J are TRBV19 and TRBJ2-7; 10 bases line up with TRBD1. The germline V gene has CDR1 LNHDA and CDR2 SQIVND (reference sequence). J was trimmed by 3 bases and V by 4 bases; bases with no gene match: 6. The CDR3 has 15 residues. The DNA for the CDR3 is TGTGCCAGTAGTACCGCCGGGACAGGGGACTACGAGCAGTACTTC. Its protein product is CASSTAGTGDYEQYF. Drawing the rest from reference TRBV19 and TRBJ2-7, the complete variable domain is DGGITQSPKYLFRKEGQNVTLSCEQNLNHDAMYWYRQDPGQGLRLIYYSQIVNDFQKGDIAEGYSVSREKKESFPLTVTSAQKNPTAFYLCASSTAGTGDYEQYFGPGTRLTVT.

CDR3 sequence reads: CSVEEPTYGYTF. CDR3 nucleotides: TGCAGCGTTGAAGAGCCCACCTATGGCTACACCTTC. The J gene is TRBJ1-2, the V gene TRBV29-1; D remains ambiguous. The CDR3 runs 12 residues. Trimming shortened V by 0 bases and J by 4 bases, and 6 bases separated the two germline ends. CDR1 SQVTM and CDR2 ANQGSEA come from the germline V gene.